Presented here are 13 T cell receptor beta chains from one specimen sequenced in a study of T cell responses to AZD1222 COVID-19 vaccine. Produced via immunoSEQ multiplex PCR; TCRdb's table is partial and in-frame only. This table has some 150,000 clones, approximately 85% appearing once. The source was peripheral blood, collected 28 days after the second dose of the MenACWY control vaccine. Receptors were obtained from an adult who received the MenACWY meningococcal vaccine as a control.

This clone came up a few times. This CDR3 is CASSLASSGLYGYTF. For the CDR3, the DNA is TGTGCCAGCAGCTTAGCGTCCTCCGGCCTCTATGGCTACACCTTC. The V call is TRBV7-2, the J call TRBJ1-2; D call uncertain. Trimming took 0 bases from V and 4 from J, leaving 12 bases between them. Germline V gives CDR1 SGHTA, CDR2 FQGNSA. The CDR3 contains 15 residues. The full variable domain, with the rest looked up from reference TRBV7-2 and TRBJ1-2, is GAGVSQSPSNKVTEKGKDVELRCDPISGHTALYWYRQSLGQGLEFLIYFQGNSAPDKSGLPSDRFSAERTGGSVSTLTIQRTQQEDSAVYLCASSLASSGLYGYTFGSGTRLTVV.

This chain connects TRBV2 to TRBJ1-4; D not resolved. Germline V gives CDR1 SNHLY, CDR2 FYNNEI. CDR3 length: 12 residues. Trimming left V 8 bases short and J 7 bases short, with 11 bases between. The CDR3 here is CASDRASEKLFF. Written as DNA, the CDR3 is TGTGCCAGCGATAGGGCGAGTGAAAAACTGTTTTTT.

This clone was counted once. The V gene is TRBV2, the J gene TRBJ2-3; TRBD2 agrees at 14 bases. CDR1 is SNHLY, CDR2 FYNNEI, per germline. The CDR3 consists of 16 residues. V shed 6 bases, J shed 3 bases, and the junction held 5 bases outside the gene matches. The CDR3 loop is CASRKTSGRATDTQYF. CDR3 in DNA: TGTGCCAGCAGGAAGACTAGCGGGAGGGCGACAGATACGCAGTATTTT.

V gene TRBV2 combines with J gene TRBJ2-7; 10 bases are a match to TRBD1. Per the germline V gene, CDR1 is SNHLY and CDR2 is FYNNEI. The V and J ends lost 7 bases and 12 bases, in that order; junction bases with no gene match: 15. The CDR3 totals 14 residues. The DNA of the CDR3 is TGTGCCAGCACCGAATACCGGGACAGGGGCTTCGGGTACTTC. This encodes CASTEYRDRGFGYF.

The chain recombines TRBV6-4 with TRBJ1-2; D might be TRBD1 (5 bases). The germline V gene encodes CDR1 MRHNA and CDR2 SNTAGT. Trimming removed 8 bases from V and 8 bases from J, with 15 bases in between. The CDR3 loop spans 12 amino acids. The CDR3 region is CASRDGARGYTF. The CDR3 nucleotides read TGTGCCAGCCGGGACGGCGCCAGGGGCTACACCTTC.

The J gene is TRBJ1-2, the V gene TRBV6-1, with D uncertain. Trimming took 3 bases from V and 3 from J, leaving 17 bases between them. In germline, CDR1 is MNHNS, CDR2 SASEGT. The CDR3 extends over 16 amino acids. CDR3 sequence reads: CASSEGSGEGYYGYTF. CDR3 nucleotide sequence: TGTGCCAGCAGTGAGGGCTCCGGGGAAGGCTACTATGGCTACACCTTC.

The chain uses TRBV27 and TRBJ2-1, with D maybe TRBD2 (5 bases). Germline V gene sequence: CDR1 MNHEY, CDR2 SMNVEV (reference sequence). The CDR3 length is 15 residues. V lost 5 bases to trimming and J lost 4 bases, with 15 bases between them. The CDR3 is CASSGIVAFYNEQFF. For the CDR3, the DNA is TGTGCCAGCAGTGGAATCGTAGCGTTTTACAATGAGCAGTTCTTC.

The chain has TRBV7-8 and TRBJ1-3, with TRBD1 identical over 7 bases. Germline CDR1 SGHVS, CDR2 FQNEAQ. V lost 5 bases to trimming and J lost 3 bases; unmatched junction nucleotides: 7. This CDR3 has 15 amino acids. CDR3 bases: TGTGCCAGCAGCCTACAAACAGGGGTTGGAAACACCATATATTTT. Protein product: CASSLQTGVGNTIYF.

Here the CDR3 DNA reads TGTGCCAGCAGCTCCACGGACGAGGAGACCCAGTACTTC. Encoded protein: CASSSTDEETQYF. The J gene is TRBJ2-5, the V gene TRBV7-3; D is undetermined. V was cut by 4 bases and J by 5 bases, with 11 bases left in between. The CDR3 sequence is 13 residues long. The germline V gene encodes CDR1 SGHTA and CDR2 FQGTGA.

The rearrangement joins TRBV28 to TRBJ2-7, with D hard to call. The CDR3 covers 13 residues. With 7 bases removed from V and 2 bases from J, the gap between germline ends came to 12 bases. The germline V gene has CDR1 MDHEN and CDR2 SYDVKM. The CDR3 DNA reads as TGTGCCAGCACCTCCGGGCAGGCCTACGAGCAGTACTTC. It encodes CASTSGQAYEQYF.

V gene TRBV5-1 combines with J gene TRBJ2-2; the D gene is possibly TRBD1 (5 bases). V was trimmed by 0 bases and J by 4 bases, leaving 10 bases between them. Germline CDR1 and CDR2: SGHRS and YFSETQ. The CDR3 covers 15 residues. Written as DNA, the CDR3 is TGCGCCAGCAGCTTGGGGCATCAGGGCACCGGGGAGCTGTTTTTT. Translated, it gives CASSLGHQGTGELFF. Together with reference TRBV5-1 and TRBJ2-2, the CDR3 gives the full variable domain: KAGVTQTPRYLIKTRGQQVTLSCSPISGHRSVSWYQQTPGQGLQFLFEYFSETQRNKGNFPGRFSGRQFSNSRSEMNVSTLELGDSALYLCASSLGHQGTGELFFGEGSRLTVL.

In this sample, this clone turned up a few times. The V gene is TRBV19, the J gene TRBJ1-1; D unclear. Germline V gives CDR1 LNHDA, CDR2 SQIVND (reference sequence). The CDR3 contains 14 residues. The ends were cut back, 7 bases at V and 0 bases at J, with 12 bases in the middle. The CDR3 coding sequence is TGTGCCAGTATTAGTAAAGCTATGAACACTGAAGCTTTCTTT. It specifies CASISKAMNTEAFF.

This chain uses TRBV11-2 with TRBJ1-1, with D hard to call. V was shortened by 0 bases and J by 2 bases, with 10 bases between the two germline ends. Germline loops: CDR1 SGHAT, CDR2 FQNNGV. CDR3 size: 15 residues. In DNA form, the CDR3 reads TGTGCCAGCAGCTTAGAGATGTCAGCAAACACTGAAGCTTTCTTT. Its protein is CASSLEMSANTEAFF.